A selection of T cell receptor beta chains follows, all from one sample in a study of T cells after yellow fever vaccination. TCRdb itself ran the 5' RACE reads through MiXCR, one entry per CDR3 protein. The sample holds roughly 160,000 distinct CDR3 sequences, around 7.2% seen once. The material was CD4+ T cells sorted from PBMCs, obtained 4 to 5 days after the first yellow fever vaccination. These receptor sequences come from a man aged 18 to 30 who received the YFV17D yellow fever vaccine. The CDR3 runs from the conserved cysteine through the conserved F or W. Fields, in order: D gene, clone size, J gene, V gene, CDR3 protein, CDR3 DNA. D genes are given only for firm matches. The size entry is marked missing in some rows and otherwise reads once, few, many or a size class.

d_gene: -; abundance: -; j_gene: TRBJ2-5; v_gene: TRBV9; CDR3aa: CASSAGTQGETQYF; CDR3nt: TGTGCCAGCAGCGCCGGGACACAGGGCGAGACCCAGTACTTC
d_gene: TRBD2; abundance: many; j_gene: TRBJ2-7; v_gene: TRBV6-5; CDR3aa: CASSYAGLAGRQYF; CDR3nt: TGTGCCAGCAGTTACGCGGGACTAGCGGGGAGGCAGTACTTC
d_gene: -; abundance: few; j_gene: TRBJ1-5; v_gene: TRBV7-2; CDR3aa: CASSLGRGSQPQHF; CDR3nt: TGTGCCAGCAGCTTAGGGAGGGGGTCCCAGCCCCAGCATTTT
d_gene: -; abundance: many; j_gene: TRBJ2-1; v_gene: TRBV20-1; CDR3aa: CSARELNEQFF; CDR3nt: TGCAGTGCTAGAGAGTTGAATGAGCAGTTCTTC
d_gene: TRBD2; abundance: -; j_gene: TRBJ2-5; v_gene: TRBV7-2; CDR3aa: CASTVGGGKETQYF; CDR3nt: TGTGCCAGCACCGTCGGCGGGGGGAAAGAGACCCAGTACTTC
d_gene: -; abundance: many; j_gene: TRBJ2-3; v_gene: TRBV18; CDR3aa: CASSPVGDTQYF; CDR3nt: TGTGCCAGCTCACCAGTGGGAGATACGCAGTATTTT
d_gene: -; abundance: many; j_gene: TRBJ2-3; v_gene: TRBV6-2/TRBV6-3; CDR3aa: CASSVKGHTQYF; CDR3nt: TGTGCCAGCAGTGTAAAGGGGCATACGCAGTATTTT
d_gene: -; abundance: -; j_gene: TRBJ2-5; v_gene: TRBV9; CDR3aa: CASSVAGWARETQYF; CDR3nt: TGTGCCAGCAGCGTCGCGGGTTGGGCTCGGGAGACCCAGTACTTC
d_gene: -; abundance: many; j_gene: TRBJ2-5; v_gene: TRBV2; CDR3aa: CASSEGRRRDF; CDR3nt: TGTGCCAGCAGTGAGGGCAGGAGGAGAGACTTC
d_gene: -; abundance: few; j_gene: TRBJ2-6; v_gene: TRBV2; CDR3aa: CASSGRRASIGSGANVLTF; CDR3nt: TGTGCCAGCAGTGGCCGCCGGGCTAGCATTGGCTCTGGGGCCAACGTCCTGACTTTC
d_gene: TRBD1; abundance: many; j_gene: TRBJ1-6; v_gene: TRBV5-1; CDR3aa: CASRSGTGDSPLHF; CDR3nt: TGCGCCAGCAGATCTGGGACAGGGGATTCACCCCTCCACTTT
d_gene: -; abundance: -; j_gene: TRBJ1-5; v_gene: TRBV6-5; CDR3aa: CASSYFQSNQPQHF; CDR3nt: TGTGCCAGCAGTTACTTTCAGAGCAATCAGCCCCAGCATTTT
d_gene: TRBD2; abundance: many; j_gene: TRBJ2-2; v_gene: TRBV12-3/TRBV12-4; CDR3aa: CASGELAGFTGELFF; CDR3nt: TGTGCCAGCGGAGAACTAGCGGGGTTTACCGGGGAGCTGTTTTTT
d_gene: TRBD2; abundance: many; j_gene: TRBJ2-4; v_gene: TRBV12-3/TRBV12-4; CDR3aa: CASSVAGGTKNIQYF; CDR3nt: TGTGCCAGCAGCGTAGCGGGGGGAACTAAAAACATTCAGTACTTC
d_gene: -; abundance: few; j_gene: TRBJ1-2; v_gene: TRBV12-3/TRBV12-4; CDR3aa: CASSPRGLRVLYGYTF; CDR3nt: TGTGCCAGCAGTCCCCGCGGGTTAAGGGTCCTCTATGGCTACACCTTC
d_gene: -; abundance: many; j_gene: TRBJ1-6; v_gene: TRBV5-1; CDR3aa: CASSLYADSVGSPLHF; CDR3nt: TGCGCCAGCAGCTTGTATGCGGATTCGGTAGGATCACCCCTCCACTTT
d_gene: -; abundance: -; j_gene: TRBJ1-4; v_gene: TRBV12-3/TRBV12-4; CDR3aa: CASSPGSRALPATTNEKLFF; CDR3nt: TGTGCCAGCAGCCCGGGGTCTAGGGCGCTTCCAGCAACAACTAATGAAAAACTGTTTTTT
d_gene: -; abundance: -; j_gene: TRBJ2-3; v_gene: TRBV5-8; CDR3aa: CASGPRGTDTQYF; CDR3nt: TGTGCCAGCGGACCCAGGGGAACAGATACGCAGTATTTT
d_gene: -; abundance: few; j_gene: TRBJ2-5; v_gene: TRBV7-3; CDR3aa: CASSADAEETQYF; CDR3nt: TGTGCCAGCAGCGCGGACGCAGAAGAGACCCAGTACTTC
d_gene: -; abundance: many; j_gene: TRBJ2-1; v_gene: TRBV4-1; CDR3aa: CASSLSLANEQFF; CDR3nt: TGCGCCAGCAGCTTAAGCCTAGCGAATGAGCAGTTCTTC
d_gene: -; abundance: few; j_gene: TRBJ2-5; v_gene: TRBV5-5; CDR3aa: CASSHGETQYF; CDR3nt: TGTGCCAGCAGTCATGGAGAGACCCAGTACTTC
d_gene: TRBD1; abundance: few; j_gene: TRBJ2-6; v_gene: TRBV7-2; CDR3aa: CASSPHSVRDRVDSGANVLTF; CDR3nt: TGTGCCAGCAGCCCCCATAGCGTTCGGGACAGGGTTGACTCTGGGGCCAACGTCCTGACTTTC
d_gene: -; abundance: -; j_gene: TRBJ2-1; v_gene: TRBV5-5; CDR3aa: CASSKIFWGPYNEQFF; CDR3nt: TGTGCCAGCAGCAAAATCTTTTGGGGGCCCTACAATGAGCAGTTCTTC
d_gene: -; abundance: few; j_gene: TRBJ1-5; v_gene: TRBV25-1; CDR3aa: CASSTTGSNQPQHF; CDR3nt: TGTGCCAGCAGTACGACAGGCAGCAATCAGCCCCAGCATTTT
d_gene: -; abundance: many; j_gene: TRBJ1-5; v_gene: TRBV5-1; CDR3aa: CASSSMPSVGGIRQPQHF; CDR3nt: TGCGCCAGCAGCTCGATGCCGTCAGTCGGGGGAATAAGGCAGCCCCAGCATTTT
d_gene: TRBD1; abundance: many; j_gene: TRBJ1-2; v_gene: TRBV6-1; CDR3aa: CASSGDRGIYGYTF; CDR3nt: TGTGCCAGCAGTGGGGACAGGGGGATCTATGGCTACACCTTC
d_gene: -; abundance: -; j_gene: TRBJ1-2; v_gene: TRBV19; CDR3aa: CASSITAGARDGYTF; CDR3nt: TGTGCCAGTAGTATAACTGCGGGGGCACGTGATGGCTACACCTTC
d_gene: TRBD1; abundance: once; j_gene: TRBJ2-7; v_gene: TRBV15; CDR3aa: CATSRDFGTESTYEQYF; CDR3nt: TGTGCCACCAGCAGAGATTTCGGGACAGAATCGACCTACGAGCAGTACTTC
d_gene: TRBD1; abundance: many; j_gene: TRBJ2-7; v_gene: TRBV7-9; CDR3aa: CASSLEGQTNEQYF; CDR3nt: TGTGCCAGCAGCTTAGAGGGACAGACGAACGAGCAGTACTTC
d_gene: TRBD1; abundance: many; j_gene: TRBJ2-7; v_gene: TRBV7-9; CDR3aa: CASSLEYRGRGKYEQYF; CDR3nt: TGTGCCAGCAGCTTAGAATACCGGGGCAGGGGGAAATACGAGCAGTACTTC
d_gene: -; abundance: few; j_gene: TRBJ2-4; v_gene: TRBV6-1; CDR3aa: CATSTLAKNIQYF; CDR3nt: TGTGCCACCTCGACCCTAGCCAAAAACATTCAGTACTTC
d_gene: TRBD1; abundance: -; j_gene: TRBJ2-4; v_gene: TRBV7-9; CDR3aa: CASSKRGLDKNIQYF; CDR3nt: TGTGCCAGCAGTAAAAGGGGGCTTGACAAAAACATTCAGTACTTC
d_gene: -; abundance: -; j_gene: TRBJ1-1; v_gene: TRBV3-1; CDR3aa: CASSQGQVYFENTEAFF; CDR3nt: TGTGCCAGCAGCCAGGGGCAGGTTTACTTCGAGAACACTGAAGCTTTCTTT
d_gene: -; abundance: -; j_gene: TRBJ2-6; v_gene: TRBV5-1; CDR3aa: CASSLDRGANDLTF; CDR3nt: TGCGCCAGCAGCTTGGATCGGGGGGCCAACGACCTGACTTTC
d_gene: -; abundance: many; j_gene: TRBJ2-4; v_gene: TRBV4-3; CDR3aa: CASSQEADGKNIQYF; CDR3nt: TGCGCCAGCAGCCAAGAGGCGGATGGCAAAAACATTCAGTACTTC
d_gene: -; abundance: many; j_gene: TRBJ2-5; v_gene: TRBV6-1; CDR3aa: CASSEVWAPGKTQYF; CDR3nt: TGTGCCAGCAGTGAAGTTTGGGCCCCAGGAAAGACCCAGTACTTC
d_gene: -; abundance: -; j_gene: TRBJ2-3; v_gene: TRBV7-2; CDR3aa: CASSFIAGQDTQYF; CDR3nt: TGTGCCAGCAGCTTTATCGCGGGTCAAGATACGCAGTATTTT
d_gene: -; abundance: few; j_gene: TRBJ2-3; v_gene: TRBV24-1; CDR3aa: CATGQNSDTQYF; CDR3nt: TGTGCCACCGGACAGAATTCAGATACGCAGTATTTT
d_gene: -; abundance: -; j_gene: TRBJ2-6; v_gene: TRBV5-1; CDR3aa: CASSSDPSGANVLTF; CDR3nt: TGCGCCAGCAGCAGTGATCCGTCCGGGGCCAACGTCCTGACTTTC
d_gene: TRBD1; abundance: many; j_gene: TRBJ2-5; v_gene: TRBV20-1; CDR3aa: CSARDSRQGTQYF; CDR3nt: TGCAGTGCTAGAGACTCCCGACAGGGGACCCAGTACTTC
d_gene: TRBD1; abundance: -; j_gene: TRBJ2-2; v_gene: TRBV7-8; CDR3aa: CASSPSTGGNTGELFF; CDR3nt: TGTGCCAGCAGCCCCTCGACAGGGGGAAACACCGGGGAGCTGTTTTTT
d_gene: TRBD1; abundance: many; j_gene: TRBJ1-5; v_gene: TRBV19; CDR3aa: CASSRGTEQPQHF; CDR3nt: TGTGCCAGTAGTCGAGGGACAGAGCAGCCCCAGCATTTT
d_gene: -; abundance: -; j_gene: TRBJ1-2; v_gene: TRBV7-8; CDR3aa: CASSLGVAGYTF; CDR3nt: TGTGCCAGCAGCTTAGGGGTAGCTGGCTACACCTTC
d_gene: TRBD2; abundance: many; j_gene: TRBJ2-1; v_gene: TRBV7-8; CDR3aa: CASRPAGGSYEQFF; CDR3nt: TGTGCCAGCAGGCCAGCGGGGGGCAGCTATGAGCAGTTCTTC
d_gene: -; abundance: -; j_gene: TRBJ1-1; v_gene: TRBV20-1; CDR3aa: CRGEDNTEAFF; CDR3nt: TGCAGGGGGGAGGATAACACTGAAGCTTTCTTT
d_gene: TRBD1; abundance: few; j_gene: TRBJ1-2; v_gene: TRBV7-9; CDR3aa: CASSRDRSLYLYGYTF; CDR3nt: TGTGCCAGCAGCCGGGACAGGTCGCTCTACCTCTATGGCTACACCTTC
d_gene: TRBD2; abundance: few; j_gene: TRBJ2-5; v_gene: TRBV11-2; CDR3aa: CASSPRTSGGETQYF; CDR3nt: TGTGCCAGCAGCCCGAGGACTAGCGGGGGGGAGACCCAGTACTTC
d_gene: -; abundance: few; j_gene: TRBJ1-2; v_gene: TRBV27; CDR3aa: CASSPLQGLRGYTF; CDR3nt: TGTGCCAGCAGTCCCCTTCAGGGGCTCCGTGGCTACACCTTC
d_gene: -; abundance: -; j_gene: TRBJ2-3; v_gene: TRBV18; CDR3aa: CASSAQGGASTDTQYF; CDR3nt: TGTGCCAGCTCAGCCCAGGGTGGGGCTAGCACAGATACGCAGTATTTT
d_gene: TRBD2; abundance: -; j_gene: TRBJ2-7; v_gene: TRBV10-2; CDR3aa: CASSELAGALGEQYF; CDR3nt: TGCGCCAGCAGTGAGTTAGCGGGGGCCTTAGGAGAGCAGTACTTC
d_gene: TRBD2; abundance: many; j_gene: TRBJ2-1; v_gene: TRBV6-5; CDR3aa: CASSYRGLAEYNEQFF; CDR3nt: TGTGCCAGCAGTTACCGGGGACTAGCGGAATACAATGAGCAGTTCTTC
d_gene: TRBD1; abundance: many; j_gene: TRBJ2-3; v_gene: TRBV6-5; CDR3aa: CASSYSGDRGQGTQYF; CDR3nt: TGTGCCAGCAGTTACTCGGGAGACAGGGGCCAAGGTACGCAGTATTTT
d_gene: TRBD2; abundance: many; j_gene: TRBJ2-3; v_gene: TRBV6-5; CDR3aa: CASSYSIAGEGDTQYF; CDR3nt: TGTGCCAGCAGTTACTCGATTGCGGGGGAAGGAGATACGCAGTATTTT
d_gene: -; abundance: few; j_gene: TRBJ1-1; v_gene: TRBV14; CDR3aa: CASSHHLWGARTEAFF; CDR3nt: TGTGCCAGCAGCCACCATCTCTGGGGCGCGAGAACTGAAGCTTTCTTT
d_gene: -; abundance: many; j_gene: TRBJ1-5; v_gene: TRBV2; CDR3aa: CAGSGGSNQPQHF; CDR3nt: TGTGCCGGGAGCGGGGGTAGCAATCAGCCCCAGCATTTT
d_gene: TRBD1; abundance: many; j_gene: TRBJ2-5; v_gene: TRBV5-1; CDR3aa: CASARQGQETQYF; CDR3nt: TGCGCCAGCGCCCGACAGGGGCAAGAGACCCAGTACTTC
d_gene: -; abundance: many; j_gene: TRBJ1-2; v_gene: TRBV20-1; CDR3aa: CSISLRVGDGYTF; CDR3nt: TGCAGCATAAGCCTCAGGGTGGGCGATGGCTACACCTTC
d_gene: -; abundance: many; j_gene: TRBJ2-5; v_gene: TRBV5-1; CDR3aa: CASRFQPGHPQETQYF; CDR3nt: TGCGCCAGCAGATTTCAGCCGGGACACCCTCAAGAGACCCAGTACTTC
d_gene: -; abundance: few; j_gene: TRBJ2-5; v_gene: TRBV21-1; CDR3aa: CASSKGRGPQETQYF; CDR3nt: TGTGCCAGCAGCAAAGGTCGGGGCCCGCAAGAGACCCAGTACTTC
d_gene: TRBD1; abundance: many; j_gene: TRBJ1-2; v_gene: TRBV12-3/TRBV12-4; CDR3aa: CASSRTPGGNTF; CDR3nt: TGTGCCAGCAGTAGAACACCAGGGGGGAACACCTTC